This TCR beta chain came from a study of blood T cell repertoires in COVID-19 (dated by TCRdb to 2020 to 2021). In the study overall: Collaborator samples came from the United States, Italy and Spain and covered acute and convalescent phases of COVID-19. The sample metadata nearly always contained a de-identified subject ID, COVID-19 status, age in years and sex. The material from the prospective study consisted of cDNA or gDNA derived from T cells, B-cell-depleted T cells, or PBMCs. The samples were drawn from the first 160 participants of the ongoing ImmuneRACE study and from 1,254 subjects provided by 6 global collaborators. Where available, HLA class I and class II types were taken from metadata supplied by the sample provider and were not determined by assay-based typing. The dataset comprised deeply sampled blood TCRbeta repertoires from subjects exposed to, actively infected with, or recovered from COVID-19. The repertoires were released in a freely available public database intended as a resource for research on the immune response to SARS-CoV-2.

The full study reports these points: Clinical and demographic metadata were provided uncurated, with the amount varying by source and participant.

The immunoSEQ Assay, a bias-controlled multiplex PCR, was used to amplify TCRbeta CDR3 regions from genomic DNA. On the authors' methods: Within the assay, amplification of reference gene primers was used to estimate how many nucleated cells each sample contained. To quantify the absolute abundance of each unique TCRbeta CDR3 rearrangement, sequence reads were collapsed and filtered. For each sample, productive Simpson clonality was calculated as the square root of Simpson's diversity index across productive rearrangements. In its TCRdb copy, this immuneACCESS table keeps in-frame sequences only and misses some clones. Where compared with another copy, unresolved V genes explain less than half of these, and the others have no known cause. V, J and clone size reflect that table, while D and trimming were determined from the DNA. In this sample the table shows about 220,000 clones, almost 90% of which occur a single time. Approximately 16% of the sample lies in the top ten.

In the prospective study, participants were 18 to 89 years old, resided in 20 to 30 geographic areas of the United States, and were enrolled through a virtual design. In the prospective study, cohorts were assigned on the basis of participant-reported clinical history obtained from a screening survey and a study questionnaire. Exposed participants were defined as having been in contact with someone with a PCR-confirmed or clinician-diagnosed COVID-19 case within 2 weeks of study entry. Each participant in the prospective study had whole blood, serum and a nasopharyngeal or oropharyngeal swab collected by mobile phlebotomists. Prospective study participants could optionally give additional blood draws and questionnaires over a roughly two-month period. Before DNA extraction, blood samples from the prospective study were shipped at room temperature or frozen. From a lookup of the germline V gene (reference sequence), CDR1 and CDR2 are LGHDT and YNNKEL. The cysteine opens and the phenylalanine closes a CDR3 of 13 amino acids. CDR3 DNA only is kept here, 39 bases in frame from base 1.

In the case of this clone: Its antigen specificity is not known. No base-level quality is on record; no much larger clone is a single base apart.

This receptor was obtained from a man younger than 45 who had been exposed to COVID-19. The sequencing input was PBMCs or T cells enriched from blood (not recorded which). The chain couples TRBV3-1 (or the pseudogene TRBV3-2) to TRBJ2-5; D gene: possibly TRBD1, on 5 matching bases. TRBJ2-7 matches the DNA end more closely, so the J call is doubtful. This receptor has the CDR3 CASSQIQGHEQYF. The sequenced DNA is TGTGCCAGCAGCCAAATCCAGGGCCACGAGCAGTACTTC.